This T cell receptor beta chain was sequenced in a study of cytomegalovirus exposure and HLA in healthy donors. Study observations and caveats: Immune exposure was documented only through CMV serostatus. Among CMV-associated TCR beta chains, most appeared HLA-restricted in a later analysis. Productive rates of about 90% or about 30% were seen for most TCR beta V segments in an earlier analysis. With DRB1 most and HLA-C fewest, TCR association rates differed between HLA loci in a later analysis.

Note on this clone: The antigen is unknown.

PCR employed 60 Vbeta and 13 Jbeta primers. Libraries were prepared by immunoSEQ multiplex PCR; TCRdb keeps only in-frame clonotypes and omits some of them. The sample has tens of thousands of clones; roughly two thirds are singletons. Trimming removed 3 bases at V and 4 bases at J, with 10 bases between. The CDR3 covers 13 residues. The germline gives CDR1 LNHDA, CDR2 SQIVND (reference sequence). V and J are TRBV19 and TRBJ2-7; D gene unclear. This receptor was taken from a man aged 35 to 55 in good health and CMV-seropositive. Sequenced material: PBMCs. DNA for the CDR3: TGTGCCAGTAGTATTGAGAGCTTTTACGAGCAGTACTTC. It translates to CASSIESFYEQYF.